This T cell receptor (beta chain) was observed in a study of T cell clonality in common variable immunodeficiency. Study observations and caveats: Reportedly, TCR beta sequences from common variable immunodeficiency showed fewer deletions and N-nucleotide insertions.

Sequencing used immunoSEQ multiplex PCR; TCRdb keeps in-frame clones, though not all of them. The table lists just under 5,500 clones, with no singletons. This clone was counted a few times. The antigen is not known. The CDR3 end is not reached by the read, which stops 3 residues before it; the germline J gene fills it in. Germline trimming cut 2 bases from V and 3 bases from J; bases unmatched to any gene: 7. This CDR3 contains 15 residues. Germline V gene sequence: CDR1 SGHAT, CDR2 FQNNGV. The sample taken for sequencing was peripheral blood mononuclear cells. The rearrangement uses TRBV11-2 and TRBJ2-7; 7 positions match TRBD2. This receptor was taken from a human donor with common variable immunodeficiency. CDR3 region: CASSLSSRGIYEQYF. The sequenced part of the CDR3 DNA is TGTGCCAGCAGCTTAAGCTCGCGGGGGATCTACGAG.